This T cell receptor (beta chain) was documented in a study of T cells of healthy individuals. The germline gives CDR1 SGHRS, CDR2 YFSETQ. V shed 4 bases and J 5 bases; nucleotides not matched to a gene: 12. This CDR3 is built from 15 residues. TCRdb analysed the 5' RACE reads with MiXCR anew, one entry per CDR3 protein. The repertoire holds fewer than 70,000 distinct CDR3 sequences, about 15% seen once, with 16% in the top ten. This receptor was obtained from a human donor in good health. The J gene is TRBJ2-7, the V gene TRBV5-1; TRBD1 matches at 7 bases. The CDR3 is CASSLGRTGSDEQYF. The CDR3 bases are TGCGCCAGCAGCCTGGGGCGGACAGGCTCAGACGAGCAGTACTTC.